The clone carrying this T cell receptor beta chain was observed a single time. This sample stems from a study of shared clonotypes between healthy human individuals. Method: immunoSEQ multiplex PCR; TCRdb's copy keeps in-frame clones and lacks some. The table records 600,000 to 750,000 clones, around 72% of them present only once. There were no recent acute infections or vaccinations among the donors, who were healthy HIV-negative adults. Trimming pared 0 bases from V and 2 bases from J, leaving 8 bases between. Germline CDR1 is SGHRS and CDR2 is YFSETQ. The CDR3 spans 15 residues. The origin of this receptor is a woman aged 25 to 39 in good health. Sequencing was done on a sample of memory CD4+ T cells sorted from blood. Subset defined: CD45RA-negative fraction. The chain has TRBV5-1 and TRBJ2-2, with D perhaps TRBD2 (6 bases). The CDR3 sequence is CASSLGSGNTGELFF. CDR3 nucleotides: TGCGCCAGCAGCTTGGGTAGCGGAAACACCGGGGAGCTGTTTTTT.